The text below deals with one TCR beta chain. Its antigen is not identified. V lost 7 bases, J lost 12 bases, and 12 bases stayed unmatched. This CDR3 spans 13 amino acids. These data belong to a study of T cell responses to AZD1222 COVID-19 vaccine. Some clones are missing from TCRdb's copy, which holds only in-frame ones; the method was immunoSEQ multiplex PCR. The table records about 140,000 clones, 88% of them present only once. Study findings and constraints: The donors showed a predominance of white British ancestry and of females, with possible underestimation of clonal diversity.

The specimen comprised peripheral blood, sampled 28 days after the second AZD1222 dose. This receptor was obtained from an adult who received the AZD1222 COVID-19 vaccine. The V gene is TRBV12-3 or TRBV12-4, the J gene TRBJ1-3, with 7 positions matching TRBD1. CDR3 nucleotide sequence: TGTGCCAGCACCTCAAGACAGGGCAGTTTCATATATTTT. Protein product: CASTSRQGSFIYF.